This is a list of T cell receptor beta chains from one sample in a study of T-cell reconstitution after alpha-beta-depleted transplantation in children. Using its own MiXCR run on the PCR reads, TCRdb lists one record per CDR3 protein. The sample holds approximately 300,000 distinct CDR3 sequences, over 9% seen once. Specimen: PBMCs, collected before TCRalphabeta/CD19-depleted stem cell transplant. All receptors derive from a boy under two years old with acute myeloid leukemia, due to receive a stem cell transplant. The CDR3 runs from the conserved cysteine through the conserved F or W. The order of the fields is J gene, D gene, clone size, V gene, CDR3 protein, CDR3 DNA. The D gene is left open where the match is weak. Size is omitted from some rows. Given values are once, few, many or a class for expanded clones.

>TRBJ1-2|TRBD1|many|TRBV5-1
CASRALTGRYGYTF
TGCGCCAGCAGGGCCCTGACAGGGAGGTATGGCTACACCTTC
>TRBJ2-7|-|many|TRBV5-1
CASSLVQGSPYEQYF
TGCGCCAGCAGCTTAGTGCAGGGATCGCCGTACGAGCAGTACTTC
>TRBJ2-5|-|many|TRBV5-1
CASSLAGRSEETQYF
TGCGCCAGCAGCTTGGCTGGACGGTCAGAGGAGACCCAGTACTTC
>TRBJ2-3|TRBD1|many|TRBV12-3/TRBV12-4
CASSTPGQGKDAQYF
TGTGCCAGCAGTACTCCGGGACAGGGGAAGGACGCGCAGTATTTT
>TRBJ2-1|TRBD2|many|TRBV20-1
CSARVPAGENEQFF
TGCAGTGCTAGAGTGCCAGCGGGGGAGAATGAGCAGTTCTTC
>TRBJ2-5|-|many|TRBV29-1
CSVGTAGTQETQYF
TGCAGCGTTGGAACGGCGGGGACACAAGAGACCCAGTACTTC
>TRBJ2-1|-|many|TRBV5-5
CASSLGGVNEQFF
TGTGCCAGCAGCTTGGGAGGGGTCAATGAGCAGTTCTTC
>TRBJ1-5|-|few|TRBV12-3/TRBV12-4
CASRANSNQPQHF
TGTGCCAGCAGGGCAAATAGCAATCAGCCCCAGCATTTT
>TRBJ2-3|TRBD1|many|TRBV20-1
CSAIDRVWTDTQYF
TGCAGTGCTATCGACAGGGTTTGGACAGATACGCAGTATTTT
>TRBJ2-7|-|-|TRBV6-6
CASAPGQPYEQYF
TGTGCCAGCGCACCGGGACAACCCTACGAGCAGTACTTC
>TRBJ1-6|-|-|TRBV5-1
CASSLPDRNSPLHF
TGCGCCAGCAGCTTGCCGGACCGGAATTCACCCCTCCACTTT
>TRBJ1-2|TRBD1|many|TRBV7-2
CASSTTGNYGYTF
TGTGCCAGCAGCACGACAGGGAACTATGGCTACACCTTC
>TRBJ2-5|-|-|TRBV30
CALKSELRSQYF
TGTGCCCTTAAGTCCGAGCTGAGGTCCCAGTACTTC
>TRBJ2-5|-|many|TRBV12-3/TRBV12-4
CASSFGQLRTLEETQYF
TGTGCCAGCAGTTTCGGGCAGTTGAGGACCTTAGAAGAGACCCAGTACTTC
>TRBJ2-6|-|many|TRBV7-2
CASSLARASGANVLTF
TGTGCCAGCAGCTTAGCAAGGGCCTCTGGGGCCAACGTCCTGACTTTC
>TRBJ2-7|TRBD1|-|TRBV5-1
CASSLEDRGHEQYF
TGCGCCAGCAGCTTGGAGGACAGGGGGCACGAGCAGTACTTC
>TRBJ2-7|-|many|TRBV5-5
CASRVPSYEQYF
TGTGCCAGCCGAGTCCCCTCCTACGAGCAGTACTTC
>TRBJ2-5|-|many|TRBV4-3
CASSQDQRQETQYF
TGCGCCAGCAGCCAAGACCAGCGTCAAGAGACCCAGTACTTC
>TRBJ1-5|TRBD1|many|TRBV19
CASSRPGQGTQPQHF
TGTGCCAGTAGTAGACCGGGACAGGGGACTCAGCCCCAGCATTTT
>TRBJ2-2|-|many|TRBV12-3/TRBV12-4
CASSPSLAANTGELFF
TGTGCCAGCAGTCCCTCTCTGGCCGCGAACACCGGGGAGCTGTTTTTT
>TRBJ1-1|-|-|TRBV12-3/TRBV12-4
CASSLTGWRRANLAFF
TGTGCCAGCAGTTTAACCGGTTGGCGGAGAGCCAACTTGGCTTTCTTT
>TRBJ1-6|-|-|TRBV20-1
CSARESVLAIRNSPLHF
TGCAGTGCTAGAGAATCAGTGCTCGCTATCCGTAATTCACCCCTCCACTTT
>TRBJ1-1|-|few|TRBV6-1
CASRFRGGAATEAFF
TGTGCCAGCAGATTTCGGGGAGGGGCGGCCACTGAAGCTTTCTTT
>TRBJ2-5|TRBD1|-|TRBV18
CASSLLPGQGRETQYF
TGTGCCAGCTCACTACTCCCGGGACAGGGTAGAGAGACCCAGTACTTC
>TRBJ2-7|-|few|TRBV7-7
CASSLRRGYEQYF
TGTGCCAGCAGCTTAAGGCGAGGCTACGAGCAGTACTTC
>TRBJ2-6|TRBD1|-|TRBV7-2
CASSPRQGTSGANVLTF
TGTGCCAGCAGTCCCCGACAGGGAACCTCTGGGGCCAACGTCCTGACTTTC
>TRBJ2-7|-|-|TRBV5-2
CAIGPGLAGGFYEQYF
TGTGCCATCGGCCCCGGACTAGCGGGGGGATTCTACGAGCAGTACTTC
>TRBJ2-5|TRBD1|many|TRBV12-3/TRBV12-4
CASSFSSTGRETQYF
TGTGCCAGCAGTTTTTCTTCGACAGGGAGAGAGACCCAGTACTTC
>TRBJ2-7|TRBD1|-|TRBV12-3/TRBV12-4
CASRYRDRDHDEQYF
TGTGCCAGCAGGTACCGGGACAGGGACCACGACGAGCAGTACTTC
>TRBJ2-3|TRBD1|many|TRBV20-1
CSAKRQGALDTQYF
TGCAGTGCTAAACGACAGGGGGCCTTGGATACGCAGTATTTT
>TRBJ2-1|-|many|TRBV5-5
CASSLPLGNEQFF
TGTGCCAGCAGCCTCCCACTAGGCAATGAGCAGTTCTTC
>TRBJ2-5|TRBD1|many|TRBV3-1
CASSSTGEGTQYF
TGTGCCAGCAGTTCGACAGGGGAAGGGACCCAGTACTTC
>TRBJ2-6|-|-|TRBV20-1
CSARGGQSSGANVLTF
TGCAGTGCTAGGGGGGGACAGAGCTCTGGGGCCAACGTCCTGACTTTC
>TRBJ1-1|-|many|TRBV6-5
CASSYGGATEAFF
TGTGCCAGCAGTTACGGAGGGGCCACTGAAGCTTTCTTT
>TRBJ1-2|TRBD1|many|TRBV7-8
CASSLGIRQGANYGYTF
TGTGCCAGCAGCTTAGGTATTAGACAGGGGGCTAACTATGGCTACACCTTC
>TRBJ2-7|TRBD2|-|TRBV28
CASSPLGLAGSEQYF
TGTGCCAGCAGCCCGCTGGGACTAGCGGGAAGCGAGCAGTACTTC
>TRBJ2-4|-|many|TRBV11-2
CASSLDRGIAKNIQYF
TGTGCCAGCAGCTTAGACAGGGGAATAGCCAAAAACATTCAGTACTTC
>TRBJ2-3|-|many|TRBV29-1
CSVEAGGGYTQYF
TGCAGCGTTGAGGCCGGGGGCGGTTATACGCAGTATTTT
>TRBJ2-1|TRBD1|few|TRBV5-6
CASSSDTGQGYNEQFF
TGTGCCAGCAGCTCTGATACGGGACAGGGTTACAATGAGCAGTTCTTC
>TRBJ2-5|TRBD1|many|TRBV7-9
CAGGQGRGETQYF
TGTGCCGGGGGACAGGGGCGCGGAGAGACCCAGTACTTC
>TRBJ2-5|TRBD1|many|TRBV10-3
CAISEGTGLKETQYF
TGTGCCATCAGTGAAGGGACAGGGCTTAAAGAGACCCAGTACTTC